The 25 T cell receptor beta chains below were found in one sample sequenced in a study of blood T cell repertoires in COVID-19. The table came from immunoSEQ multiplex PCR; TCRdb's copy has only in-frame clones and leaves some out. The sample includes 180,000 or so clones, more than 80% of them seen just once. The sequencing sample was made of peripheral blood. The receptors were sampled from a woman aged 55-70 years with acute or convalescent COVID-19.

V is TRBV9 and J is TRBJ2-7, with TRBD2 matching over 8 bases. J was trimmed by 1 base and V by 0 bases; bases with no gene match: 6. CDR1 is SGDLS, CDR2 YYNGEE, per germline. The CDR3 runs to 16 residues. The CDR3 nucleotides are TGTGCCAGCAGCGTAGGGCTAGCGGGTTATTCCTACGAGCAGTACTTC. Its protein is CASSVGLAGYSYEQYF.

V is TRBV13 and J is TRBJ1-2; perhaps TRBD1 as D (6 bases). The CDR3 runs 14 residues. CDR1 PRHDT and CDR2 FYEKMQ come from the germline V gene (reference sequence). V was cut by 5 bases and J by 3 bases, with 13 bases left in between. CDR3 DNA sequence: TGTGCCAGCAGCCCAGGGGCAGGGGACTATGGCTACACCTTC. It encodes CASSPGAGDYGYTF.

V usage is TRBV6-5 and J usage is TRBJ2-3; 8 nucleotides agree with TRBD2. The length of the CDR3 is 15 residues. Trimming took 5 bases from V and 4 from J; bases not matched to a gene: 8. CDR1 is MNHEY, CDR2 SVGAGI, per germline. CDR3 in amino acids: CASSPSGSVADTQYF. In nucleotides, the CDR3 is TGTGCCAGCAGTCCGAGCGGGAGTGTGGCAGATACGCAGTATTTT.

The chain has TRBV7-6 and TRBJ2-3, with no clear D. With 1 base removed from V and 4 bases from J, the gap between germline ends came to 9 bases. There are 14 residues in the CDR3. Germline CDR1 reads SGHVS; CDR2 reads FNYEAQ. This CDR3 is CASSLGRVADTQYF. The CDR3 nucleotides read TGTGCCAGCAGCTTAGGAAGAGTTGCAGATACGCAGTATTTT.

The CDR3 here is CASRSTGFSGANVLTF. CDR3 bases: TGTGCCAGCCGGTCAACCGGGTTCTCTGGGGCCAACGTCCTGACTTTC. This rearrangement joins TRBV19 to TRBJ2-6; D is unclear. Trimming stripped 9 bases from V and 0 bases from J, with 15 bases between. The CDR3 consists of 16 residues. Germline CDR1 LNHDA, CDR2 SQIVND (reference sequence).

The V gene is TRBV6-2 or TRBV6-3, the J gene TRBJ1-2; 10 bases line up with TRBD1. Germline V gene data show CDR1 as MNHEY and CDR2 as SVGEGT. The CDR3 has 15 amino acids. The junction had 8 bases not matched to a gene; V was cut back by 4 bases and J by 6 bases. The CDR3 DNA reads TGTGCCAGCAGTTGGACGCCTGGGACAGGGGATGGCTACACCTTC. It codes for CASSWTPGTGDGYTF.

The V call is TRBV27, the J call TRBJ2-5; D is perhaps TRBD2 (6 bases). CDR3 length equals 13 residues. Trimming left V 6 bases short and J 4 bases short, with 12 bases between. The germline CDR1 and CDR2 sequences are MNHEY and SMNVEV (reference sequence). This CDR3 is CASRGGPGETQYF. The CDR3 DNA is TGTGCCAGCAGAGGAGGGCCCGGAGAGACCCAGTACTTC.

The V gene is TRBV18, the J gene TRBJ2-2; 10 bases are shared with TRBD2. Trimming at V came to 2 bases and at J to 7 bases, leaving 4 bases not matched to a gene. Germline CDR1 and CDR2: KGHSH and LQKENI. The CDR3 spans 15 residues. In nucleotides, the CDR3 is TGTGCCAGCTCACCAGTGACTAGCGGGTACGGGGAGCTGTTTTTT. It specifies CASSPVTSGYGELFF.

This clone was observed once. V and J are TRBV3-1 (or the pseudogene TRBV3-2) and TRBJ2-1; D gene unclear. The germline CDR1 and CDR2 sequences are LGHDT and YNNKEL (reference sequence). V lost 7 bases and J 1 base, leaving 20 bases between the germline ends. This CDR3 has 17 amino acids. The CDR3 sequence: CASTISHVPPSYNEQFF. The CDR3, as DNA: TGTGCCAGCACGATCTCACACGTGCCGCCGTCCTACAATGAGCAGTTCTTC.

The chain employs TRBV6-6 and TRBJ2-1; 7 positions match TRBD2. Trimming cost V 8 bases and J 7 bases; bases outside gene matches: 8. The CDR3 contains 13 residues. CDR1 and CDR2 (germline): MNHNY, SVGAGI (reference sequence). The CDR3 DNA reads TGTGCCAGCCGGGGCGGGAGTGGGAATGAGCAGTTCTTC. Protein sequence: CASRGGSGNEQFF.

The chain joins TRBV5-1 to TRBJ2-1, with a possible D match to TRBD2 (6 bases). Germline CDR1 SGHRS, CDR2 YFSETQ. CDR3 size: 16 residues. Trimming shortened V by 4 bases and J by 2 bases, and 16 bases separated the two germline ends. CDR3 loop: CASSIISGGAYNEQFF. DNA for the CDR3: TGCGCCAGCAGCATAATTAGCGGTGGGGCCTACAATGAGCAGTTCTTC.

Of note for this clone: The junction does not match germline at one end; this may be a read error. The chain combines TRBV28 with TRBJ1-1, with D possibly being TRBD1 (5 bases). The CDR3 sequence is 13 residues long. Germline V lookup: CDR1 MDHEN, CDR2 SYDVKM. The DNA of the CDR3 is TGTGCCAGCAGCCACCCCGTGGGGACTGGAGCTTTCTTT. Amino acids: CASSHPVGTGAFF.

The chain is built from TRBV18 and TRBJ2-1; TRBD2 aligns across 9 bases. Per germline, CDR1 KGHSH and CDR2 LQKENI. The CDR3 is 18 residues long. V lost 1 base to trimming and J lost 0 bases; unmatched junction nucleotides: 7. The CDR3 here is CASSPRDLAGSSYNEQFF. Written as DNA, the CDR3 is TGTGCCAGCTCACCACGGGATCTAGCGGGAAGCTCCTACAATGAGCAGTTCTTC. The whole variable domain, filled in from reference TRBV18 and TRBJ2-1, reads NAGVMQNPRHLVRRRGQEARLRCSPMKGHSHVYWYRQLPEEGLKFMVYLQKENIIDESGMPKERFSAEFPKEGPSILRIQQVVRGDSAAYFCASSPRDLAGSSYNEQFFGPGTRLTVL.

V and J are TRBV30 and TRBJ2-2; 10 bases match TRBD2. With V trimmed by 2 bases and J by 5 bases, 11 bases remained unmatched. Germline V gene data show CDR1 as GTSNPN and CDR2 as SVGIG (reference sequence). The CDR3 spans 17 residues. This CDR3 is CAWSSRLAGVKTGELFF. The DNA for the CDR3 is TGTGCCTGGAGTAGCCGGCTAGCGGGAGTTAAGACCGGGGAGCTGTTTTTT.

CDR3: CASRGTGGSNEKLFF. CDR3 nucleotide sequence: TGTGCCAGCAGGGGGACAGGGGGGTCTAATGAAAAACTGTTTTTT. V gene TRBV2 combines with J gene TRBJ1-4; 11 bases agree with TRBD1. CDR3 length: 15 amino acids. The germline V gene encodes CDR1 SNHLY and CDR2 FYNNEI. V lost 6 bases and J lost 3; bases outside the gene matches: 3.

The V gene is TRBV3-1 (or the pseudogene TRBV3-2), the J gene TRBJ1-4; 7 positions agree with TRBD1. With V trimmed by 1 base and J by 8 bases, 10 bases remained unmatched. The CDR3 sequence is 16 residues long. In germline, CDR1 is LGHDT, CDR2 YNNKEL (reference sequence). The CDR3 here is CASSQGQGGAGEKLFF. The CDR3 nucleotides read TGTGCCAGCAGCCAAGGGCAGGGGGGCGCCGGGGAAAAACTGTTTTTT.

This chain links TRBV11-2 with TRBJ1-3; D ambiguous. Germline CDR1 reads SGHAT; CDR2 reads FQNNGV. This CDR3 spans 15 amino acids. V lost 7 bases to trimming and J lost 0 bases, with 13 bases between them. Written as DNA, the CDR3 is TGTGCCAGCACCCTGGAGGTGCACTCTGGAAACACCATATATTTT. Its translation is CASTLEVHSGNTIYF.

The chain uses TRBV11-2 and TRBJ2-2; 7 bases map to TRBD1. The CDR3 spans 18 residues. Germline V lookup: CDR1 SGHAT, CDR2 FQNNGV. V lost 7 bases and J lost 6; bases outside the gene matches: 20. The CDR3, as DNA: TGTGCCAGCATCAAAAGCTGGCCCAGGGGGTTCGGGGCCGGGGAGCTGTTTTTT. It codes for CASIKSWPRGFGAGELFF.

This clone was counted only a few times. V gene TRBV2 combines with J gene TRBJ2-7; the match to TRBD2 covers 10 bases. The CDR3 is 13 residues long. J was trimmed by 5 bases and V by 10 bases; bases with no gene match: 8. Germline loops: CDR1 SNHLY, CDR2 FYNNEI. The CDR3 DNA follows: TGTGCCATACGAGCGGGAGGGTCCCACGAGCAGTACTTC. Protein: CAIRAGGSHEQYF.

The rearrangement joins TRBV10-3 to TRBJ1-2; 9 bases align to TRBD1. Per the germline V gene, CDR1 is ENHRY and CDR2 is SYGVKD. V lost 3 bases and J lost 4; bases outside the gene matches: 12. This CDR3 has 17 amino acids. The CDR3 reads CAISDPPTGGRFYGYTF. The CDR3 DNA is TGTGCCATCAGTGACCCTCCGACAGGGGGTCGGTTCTATGGCTACACCTTC.

V usage is TRBV19 and J usage is TRBJ1-6, with D unresolved. This CDR3 region has 14 residues. V was shortened by 1 base and J by 10 bases, with 11 bases between the two germline ends. Germline CDR1 reads LNHDA; CDR2 reads SQIVND (reference sequence). CDR3 bases: TGTGCCAGTAGTATAGGTCAGGTCGTCTCACCCCTCCACTTT. This encodes CASSIGQVVSPLHF.

The chain links TRBV9 to TRBJ2-3, with TRBD1 matching 7 bases. The CDR3 sequence is 16 residues long. With V trimmed by 4 bases and J by 2 bases, 10 bases remained unmatched. CDR1 and CDR2 from the germline V gene are SGDLS and YYNGEE. CDR3 sequence reads: CASSKQGRTTTDTQYF. The CDR3 DNA reads as TGTGCCAGCAGCAAACAGGGGAGAACTACCACAGATACGCAGTATTTT.

The V call is TRBV11-2, the J call TRBJ2-3; perhaps TRBD2 as D (5 bases). CDR3 length equals 15 residues. V lost 0 bases to trimming and J lost 0 bases, with 7 bases between them. Germline values: CDR1 SGHAT, CDR2 FQNNGV. CDR3 amino acids: CASSLEWTSTDTQYF. The CDR3 DNA reads TGTGCCAGCAGCTTAGAATGGACTAGCACAGATACGCAGTATTTT.

This clone has only one observation. The V and J genes are TRBV6-6 and TRBJ2-7; D perhaps matches TRBD2 (6 bases). The germline V gene has CDR1 MNHNY and CDR2 SVGAGI (reference sequence). The CDR3 has 16 amino acids. V lost 2 bases, J lost 0 bases, and 14 bases lay in between. CDR3: CASSYGLGGSSYEQYF. The CDR3 DNA sequence: TGTGCCAGCAGTTACGGGTTGGGGGGTAGCTCCTACGAGCAGTACTTC.

V and J are TRBV19 and TRBJ1-5; D perhaps matches TRBD1 (6 bases). Germline values: CDR1 LNHDA, CDR2 SQIVND (reference sequence). V was clipped by 5 bases and J by 7 bases, with 12 bases between them. This CDR3 spans 13 amino acids. DNA for the CDR3: TGTGCCAGTAGTCCAGGGGACGGACAGCCCCAGCATTTT. It translates to CASSPGDGQPQHF.